Sequencing of this T cell receptor (beta chain) was carried out in a study of cytomegalovirus exposure and HLA in healthy donors. PCR used 60 Vbeta primers and 13 Jbeta primers. Using immunoSEQ multiplex PCR, the repertoire was profiled, and TCRdb retains in-frame clones only, with some absent. Found here are around 200,000 clones, roughly four fifths of them singletons; the top ten hold 0.2% to 0.25%. The CDR3 has 14 residues. Trimming stripped 0 bases from V and 4 bases from J, with 10 bases between. Germline V lookup: CDR1 SGDLS, CDR2 YYNGEE. This receptor was obtained from a girl aged 2 to 9 in good health and CMV-seronegative. Input material: PBMCs. The rearrangement joins TRBV9 to TRBJ1-1, with D possibly matching TRBD1 (5 bases). CDR3 protein: CASSVGGLSTEAFF. CDR3 DNA: TGTGCCAGCAGCGTAGGGGGCTTGAGCACTGAAGCTTTCTTT.